This T cell receptor (beta chain) stems from a study of cytomegalovirus exposure and HLA in healthy donors. Broader study findings: Other equally common chains were less clonally expanded than HLA-associated TCR beta chains, a later analysis showed. The study designated some 180 TCR beta chains cytomegalovirus-associated. Roughly uniform depth of sequencing across donors was assumed in presence/absence analyses. At a 0.05 false discovery rate, a later analysis found 15,000 to 20,000 TCR beta sequences to be associated with HLA alleles.

PCR used 60 Vbeta primers and 13 Jbeta primers. Clones were read by immunoSEQ multiplex PCR, and TCRdb kept only the in-frame ones, dropping some. The table includes about 160,000 clones, 82% detected once. This clone has just one count. The antigen is unknown. The V segment lost 5 bases and the J segment 6 bases; nucleotides outside the gene matches: 13. CDR1 is SEHNR, CDR2 FQNEAQ, per germline (reference sequence). This CDR3 has 18 residues. This chain uses TRBV7-9 with TRBJ2-6; 10 nucleotides agree with TRBD1. The TCR was taken from a girl aged 10-17 years in good health and CMV-seropositive. Source material: PBMCs. Here the CDR3 reads CASSRTGTGAIEANVLTF. CDR3 sequence (DNA): TGTGCCAGCAGCCGGACCGGGACAGGGGCCATCGAGGCCAACGTCCTGACTTTC.